This T cell receptor beta chain was captured by sequencing in a study of PD-1 blockade in classical Hodgkin lymphoma. Overall study results and limits: The study found that TCR diversity rose significantly by C4D1 in CD4+ but not CD8+ cells. It was reported that newly diagnosed patients had less baseline TCR diversity than healthy donors. Exclusion removed patients who began nivolumab under 1 year after ASCT.

As to time point: cycle 4 day 1 (C4D1), after less than 7 weeks of nivolumab. Each and every patient relapsed after autologous stem cell transplantation, and patients got differing brentuximab vedotin exposure. Patients' outcomes at their best amounted to complete response, partial response or progressive disease. The germline V gene has CDR1 MNHEY and CDR2 SVGAGI. With V trimmed by 4 bases and J by 7 bases, 13 bases remained unmatched. There are 16 residues in the CDR3. To note about this clone: Its matching antigen is unknown.

Assay used: immunoSEQ multiplex PCR; TCRdb lists only in-frame clones, some missing. The sample consists of 50,000 to 65,000 clones, around nine tenths of them appearing once. The input for sequencing was peripheral blood mononuclear cells (PBMCs), taken before the fourth cycle of nivolumab. This sequence joins TRBV6-5 and TRBJ2-7; TRBD2 agrees at 10 bases. The sequence was collected from a human donor with classical Hodgkin lymphoma. In DNA, the CDR3 is TGTGCCAGCAGTTTTCTTAGCGGGGGGCCCGGTGAAGAGCAGTACTTC. It yields the protein CASSFLSGGPGEEQYF.